This TCR beta chain is drawn from a study of chemoradiotherapy in HPV16-positive cancers. Looking at the study overall: Candidate HPV-specific T-cell clones and common TCR motifs came from functional assays in a couple of HPV16-positive patients.

Over chemoradiotherapy, repertoires were sampled more than once. Here immunoSEQ multiplex PCR was the method, and the copy in TCRdb shows in-frame clones only, minus some. The sample records 20,000 or so clones, 75% to 90% being singletons. Study-wide results and limits: HPV-specific T cells were functionally defined from only a couple of HPV16-positive patients. Better recurrence-free survival went with HPV-responsive T-cell expansion in HPV16-positive patients.

In regard to this clone: The antigen is unknown.

CDR3 length: 15 residues. The germline gives CDR1 SGHNT, CDR2 YENEEA. V gave up 1 base and J gave up 2 bases; unmatched junction bases: 1. V is TRBV11-3 and J is TRBJ2-3, with 9 bases aligning to TRBD1. The sequence derives from a human donor with HPV-associated anogenital cancer. The source material was blood, sampled from a patient who underwent chemoradiotherapy. The CDR3 DNA is TGTGCCAGCAGCTTAGGGGACAGGGTCACAGATACGCAGTATTTT. This translates into CASSLGDRVTDTQYF.